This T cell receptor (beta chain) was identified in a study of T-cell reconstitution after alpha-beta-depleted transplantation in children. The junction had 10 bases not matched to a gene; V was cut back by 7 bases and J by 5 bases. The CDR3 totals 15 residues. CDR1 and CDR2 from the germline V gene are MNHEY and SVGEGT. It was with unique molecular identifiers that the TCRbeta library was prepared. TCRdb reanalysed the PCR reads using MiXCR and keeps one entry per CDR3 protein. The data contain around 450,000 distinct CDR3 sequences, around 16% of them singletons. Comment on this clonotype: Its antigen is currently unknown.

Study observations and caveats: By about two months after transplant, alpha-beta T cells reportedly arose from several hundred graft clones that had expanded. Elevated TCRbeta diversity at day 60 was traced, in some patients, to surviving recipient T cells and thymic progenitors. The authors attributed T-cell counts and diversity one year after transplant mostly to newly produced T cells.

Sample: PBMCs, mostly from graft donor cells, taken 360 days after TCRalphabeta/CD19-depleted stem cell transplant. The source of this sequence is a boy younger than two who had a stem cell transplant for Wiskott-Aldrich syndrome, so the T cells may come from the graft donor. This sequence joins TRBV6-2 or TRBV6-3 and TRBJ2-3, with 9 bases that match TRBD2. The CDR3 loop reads CASKGWRGGRDTQYF. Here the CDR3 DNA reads TGTGCCAGCAAGGGTTGGCGGGGGGGCCGAGATACGCAGTATTTT.